This entry features one T cell receptor (beta chain) sequence. This sample was included in a study of blood T cell repertoires in COVID-19. V lost 0 bases, J lost 0 bases, and 9 bases lay in between. CDR3 length: 16 residues. Germline loops: CDR1 MNHEY, CDR2 SVGEGT. In the source study's methods: Cell counts per sample came from amplifying reference gene primers. TCRdb's table, derived via immunoSEQ multiplex PCR, lists solely in-frame clones and lacks some. V and J calls and clone size are those listed in that table; D and trimming were worked out from the DNA. Of approximately 170,000 clones listed, around 86% are singletons.

The source material was peripheral blood. The chain combines TRBV6-2 or TRBV6-3 with TRBJ1-5; a possible D gene is TRBD1 (6 bases). The source of this sequence is an elderly woman with COVID-19, enrolled during active disease. This CDR3 is CASSYSTGTSNQPQHF. CDR3 DNA: TGTGCCAGCAGTTACTCGACAGGCACTAGCAATCAGCCCCAGCATTTT.